The following is a T cell receptor (beta chain) sequence with its context. Its target is not known. The sample belongs to a study of sequential checkpoint blockade in melanoma. Overall study: Matched biopsies came pretreatment and at week 13 for approximately 22 patients. Study-level points and caveats: Mutational load did not correlate with tumor T-cell fraction or clonality.

Treatment reported: randomized to nivolumab then ipilimumab (arm A) or the reverse (arm B). DNA-damaging chemotherapy had not been given to any patient beforehand. The data were produced by immunoSEQ multiplex PCR, yet TCRdb's version contains in-frame clones alone and is incomplete. The table has about 18,000 clones, over 60% seen once. Trimming pared 5 bases from V and 5 bases from J, leaving 16 bases between. The CDR3 contains 14 residues. Germline V lookup: CDR1 SGHVS, CDR2 FNYEAQ. The TCR sequence derives from a human donor with melanoma. J is TRBJ2-7 and V is TRBV7-6; D could derive from TRBD1 or TRBD2 (5 bases each). Sequencing used tumor tissue (inferred from file names), obtained from a patient given nivolumab and ipilimumab in sequence. Here the CDR3 reads CASSVGGEGDEQYF. Written as DNA, the CDR3 is TGTGCCAGCAGCGTTGGGGGTGAAGGTGACGAGCAGTACTTC.